These 8 T cell receptor beta chains came from one sample sequenced in a study of blood T cell repertoires in COVID-19. The repertoire was sequenced with immunoSEQ multiplex PCR; TCRdb's copy has only in-frame clones and lacks some. Among 250,000 to 300,000 clones, 70% to 90% were seen once, and the ten largest hold about 1.9%. The sequencing sample was made of PBMCs or T cells enriched from blood (not recorded which). The source is a woman between 50 and 59 years old who had recovered from COVID-19.

This sequence joins TRBV7-2 and TRBJ2-3; 7 bases are a match to TRBD2. The V gene end was trimmed by 0 bases and the J gene end by 1 base; junction bases not matched to a gene: 10. The CDR3 has 18 amino acids. The germline CDR1 and CDR2 sequences are SGHTA and FQGNSA. The CDR3: CASSLAISGLRGTDTQYF. Written as DNA, the CDR3 is TGTGCCAGCAGCTTAGCTATTAGCGGGTTGCGGGGCACAGATACGCAGTATTTT.

This chain joins TRBV28 and TRBJ1-2; 10 bases fit TRBD1. This CDR3 region has 16 residues. The V segment lost 5 bases and the J segment 4 bases; nucleotides outside the gene matches: 10. Germline V gene sequence: CDR1 MDHEN, CDR2 SYDVKM. CDR3 nucleotide sequence: TGTGCCAGCAGTCCCCAGACAGGGGGCATCGGCTATGGCTACACCTTC. It translates to CASSPQTGGIGYGYTF.

The V gene is TRBV5-4, the J gene TRBJ2-3; a weak D match, TRBD2 (5 bases). V was pared by 2 bases and J by 1 base, with 11 bases between. Germline loops: CDR1 SGHNT, CDR2 YYREEE (reference sequence). The CDR3 consists of 15 residues. CDR3: CASSFSPGGTDTQYF. The CDR3 nucleotides are TGTGCCAGCAGCTTTAGTCCCGGGGGCACAGATACGCAGTATTTT.

The chain recombines TRBV6-5 with TRBJ1-2; 7 nucleotides line up with TRBD1. The CDR3 runs to 13 residues. Germline loops: CDR1 MNHEY, CDR2 SVGAGI. The junction had 15 bases not matched to a gene; V was cut back by 6 bases and J by 14 bases. DNA for the CDR3: TGTGCCAGCAGCAGGGACAGCGCCACACCGGAGACCTTC. Translated, it gives CASSRDSATPETF.

V usage is TRBV19 and J usage is TRBJ2-7, with 8 nucleotides matching TRBD1. This CDR3 contains 13 residues. Per germline, CDR1 LNHDA and CDR2 SQIVND (reference sequence). Trimming took 6 bases from V and 4 from J; bases not matched to a gene: 5. CDR3 in DNA: TGTGCCAGTAGCCAAACAGGGGGATACGAGCAGTACTTC. This codes for CASSQTGGYEQYF.

The gene calls are TRBV14 and TRBJ2-1; 7 bases are shared with TRBD1. The CDR3 loop spans 16 amino acids. Trimming removed 2 bases from V and 0 bases from J; junction bases left unmatched: 4. Per germline, CDR1 SGHDN and CDR2 FVKESK. The CDR3 loop reads CASSQQTGFSYNEQFF. CDR3 sequence (DNA): TGTGCCAGCAGCCAACAGACAGGGTTCTCCTACAATGAGCAGTTCTTC.

V is TRBV6-6 and J is TRBJ1-4; D is ambiguous. This CDR3 comprises 15 residues. With 2 bases removed from V and 2 bases from J, the gap between germline ends came to 9 bases. Germline V gene data show CDR1 as MNHNY and CDR2 as SVGAGI (reference sequence). CDR3 region: CASSYGRTTNEKLFF. Here the CDR3 DNA reads TGTGCCAGCAGTTACGGCCGGACTACTAATGAAAAACTGTTTTTT.

The chain employs TRBV15 and TRBJ1-4; 7 bases match TRBD1. J was trimmed by 6 bases and V by 1 base; bases with no gene match: 2. Germline V lookup: CDR1 LNHNV, CDR2 YYDKDF (reference sequence). The CDR3 covers 14 residues. This CDR3 reads CATSRGQGYEKLFF. CDR3 coding DNA: TGTGCCACCAGCAGAGGACAGGGATATGAAAAACTGTTTTTT.